The sequence of this T cell receptor (beta chain) was determined in a study of T cell clones after liver transplantation. Across the whole study: TCRbeta sequencing after a pre-transplant mixed lymphocyte reaction identified graft-donor-reactive clones, later tracked in post-transplant blood. Notes on the study in general: A larger donor-reactive than third-party decline suggested partial antigen-specific deletion.

Sequenced by immunoSEQ multiplex PCR; TCRdb stores in-frame clones only, minus some. The profile shows about 120,000 clones, 75% to 95% of them singletons. Trimming removed 4 bases from V and 1 base from J; junction bases left unmatched: 5. Germline assignment: CDR1 MNHEY and CDR2 SMNVEV (reference sequence). The CDR3 is 15 amino acids. This clone was detected only a few times. Antigen specificity is unknown. The receptor was isolated from a human patient who received a liver transplant. Part of the T cells may come from the graft donor. The sample consisted of CD4+ T cells from blood, taken 12 months after liver transplant. The chain couples TRBV27 to TRBJ1-2, with 8 bases identical to TRBD1. In DNA, the CDR3 is TGTGCCAGCAGTTATCAGGGGGCAGGTAACTATGGCTACACCTTC. Protein product: CASSYQGAGNYGYTF.